A single T cell receptor (beta chain) is shown here with its context. The antigen remains undetermined. This specimen comes from a study of regulatory T cells in long-lasting Graves disease. As to time point: persistent/refractory GD, antithyroid drugs over 5 years with positive TRAb. After RNA was extracted from PBMCs, the TCR library was made from it. Construction of the TCR beta libraries employed iRepertoire HTBI primers in conjunction with Arm-PCR of CDR3 regions. Per the original methods: From all samples, identification returned 12 to 15 TRBJ and 60 or so TRBV segments. TCRdb reanalysed the multiplex PCR reads using MiXCR and keeps one entry per CDR3 protein. The V and J calls follow TCRdb's processing rather than the paper's. There are 350,000 to 500,000 distinct CDR3 sequences in the sample; 21% occur only once, and roughly an eighth lies in the top ten. Between the trimmed V and J ends, which lost 4 bases and 3 bases, there was a span of 19 bases. The CDR3 is 16 amino acids. Per the germline V gene, CDR1 is MDHEN and CDR2 is SYDVKM.

Study-level points and caveats: Favored usage of TRBV28, TRBJ1-2 and TRBJ2-5 was recorded in persistent disease.

This clonotype was obtained from a female donor with Graves disease. The sequences come from peripheral blood mononuclear cells (PBMCs), collected when the disease was refractory, from a patient treated with antithyroid drugs. V is TRBV28 and J is TRBJ2-7; tentative D call: TRBD2 (6 bases). Written as DNA, the CDR3 is TGTGCCAGCAGTTCTGCTTCCGGGACTGGGAGCTACGAGCAGTACTTC. This translates into CASSSASGTGSYEQYF.